This T cell receptor beta chain derives from a study of T cell responses to AZD1222 COVID-19 vaccine. Study-wide results and limits: Spike regions recognized by vaccine-associated CD4 TCRs spanned the protein, led by 160-218 and 743-854. In the spike-specific TCR repertoire, nearly half reportedly target unmutated variant regions.

The CDR3 runs to 14 residues. CDR1 is SEHNR, CDR2 FQNEAQ, per germline (reference sequence). V was clipped by 0 bases and J by 10 bases, with 15 bases between them. On this clone itself: No antigen is known for it.

Here immunoSEQ multiplex PCR was the method, and the copy in TCRdb shows in-frame clones only, minus some. The sample lists 90,000 to 150,000 clones, less than 95% occurring once. V and J are TRBV7-9 and TRBJ1-1; D is undetermined. This sequence was found in an adult in good health. The sample in question was peripheral blood, obtained on day 0 of AZD1222 vaccination. CDR3: CASSLAYPRVTAFF. Written as DNA, the CDR3 is TGTGCCAGCAGCTTAGCGTATCCAAGGGTAACAGCTTTCTTT.